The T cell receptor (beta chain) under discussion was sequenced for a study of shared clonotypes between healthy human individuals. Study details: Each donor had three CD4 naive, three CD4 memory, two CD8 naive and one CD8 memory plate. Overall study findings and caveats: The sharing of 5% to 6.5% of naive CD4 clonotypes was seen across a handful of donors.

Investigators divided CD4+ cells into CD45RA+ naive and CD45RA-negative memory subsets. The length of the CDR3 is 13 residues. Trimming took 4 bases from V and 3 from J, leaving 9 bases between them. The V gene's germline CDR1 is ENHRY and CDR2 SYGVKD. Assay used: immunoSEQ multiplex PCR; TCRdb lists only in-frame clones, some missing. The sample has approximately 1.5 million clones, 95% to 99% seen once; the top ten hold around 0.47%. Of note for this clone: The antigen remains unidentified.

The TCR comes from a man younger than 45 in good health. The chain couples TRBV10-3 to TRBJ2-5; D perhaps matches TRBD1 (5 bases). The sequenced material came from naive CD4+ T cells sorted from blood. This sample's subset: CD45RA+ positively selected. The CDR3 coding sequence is TGTGCCATCAGTGTAGGCAGGGAAGAGACCCAGTACTTC. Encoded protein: CAISVGREETQYF.